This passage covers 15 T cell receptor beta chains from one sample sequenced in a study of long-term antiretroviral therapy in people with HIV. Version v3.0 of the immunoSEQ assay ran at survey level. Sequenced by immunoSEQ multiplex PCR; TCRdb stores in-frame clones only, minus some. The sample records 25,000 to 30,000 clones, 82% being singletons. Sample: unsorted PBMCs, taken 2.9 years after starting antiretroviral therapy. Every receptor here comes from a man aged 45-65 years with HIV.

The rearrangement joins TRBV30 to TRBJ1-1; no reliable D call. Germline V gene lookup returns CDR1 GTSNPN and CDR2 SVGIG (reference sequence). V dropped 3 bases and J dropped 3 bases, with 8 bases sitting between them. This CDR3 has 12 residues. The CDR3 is CAWRLEHTEAFF. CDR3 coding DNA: TGTGCCTGGAGGTTAGAGCACACTGAAGCTTTCTTT.

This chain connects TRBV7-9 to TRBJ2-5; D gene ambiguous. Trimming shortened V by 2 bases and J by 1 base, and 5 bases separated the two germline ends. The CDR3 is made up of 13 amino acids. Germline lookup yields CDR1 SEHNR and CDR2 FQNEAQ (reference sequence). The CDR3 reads CASSLNPQETQYF. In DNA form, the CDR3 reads TGTGCCAGCAGCTTAAACCCCCAAGAGACCCAGTACTTC.

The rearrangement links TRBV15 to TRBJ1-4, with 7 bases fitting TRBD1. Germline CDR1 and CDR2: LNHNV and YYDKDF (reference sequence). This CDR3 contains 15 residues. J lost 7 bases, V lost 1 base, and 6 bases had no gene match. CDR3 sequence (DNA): TGTGCCACCAGCAGAGGACAGGGTATAAGTGAAAAACTGTTTTTT. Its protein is CATSRGQGISEKLFF.

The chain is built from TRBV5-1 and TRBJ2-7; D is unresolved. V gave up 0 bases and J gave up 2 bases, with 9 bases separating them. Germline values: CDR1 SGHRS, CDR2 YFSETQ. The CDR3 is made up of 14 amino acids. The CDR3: CASSLDWGTYEQYF. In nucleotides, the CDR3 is TGCGCCAGCAGCTTGGACTGGGGAACCTACGAGCAGTACTTC. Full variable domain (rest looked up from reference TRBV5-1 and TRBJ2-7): KAGVTQTPRYLIKTRGQQVTLSCSPISGHRSVSWYQQTPGQGLQFLFEYFSETQRNKGNFPGRFSGRQFSNSRSEMNVSTLELGDSALYLCASSLDWGTYEQYFGPGTRLTVT.

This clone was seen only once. The DNA of the CDR3 is TGTGCCAGCAGTTTAATGGGCAGGCTCTACGAGCAGTACTTC. Translated: CASSLMGRLYEQYF. V usage is TRBV27 and J usage is TRBJ2-7; D is undetermined. CDR1 is MNHEY and CDR2 is SMNVEV in the germline V gene (reference sequence). V dropped 2 bases and J dropped 3 bases, with 11 bases sitting between them. The CDR3 covers 14 residues.

This chain's CDR3 is CASSVEWALGELFF. In DNA, the CDR3 is TGTGCCAGCAGCGTAGAGTGGGCCCTCGGGGAGCTGTTTTTT. The rearrangement uses TRBV9 and TRBJ2-2; D ambiguous. Germline V gene data show CDR1 as SGDLS and CDR2 as YYNGEE. The ends were cut back, 0 bases at V and 7 bases at J, with 10 bases in the middle. The CDR3 sequence is 14 residues long.

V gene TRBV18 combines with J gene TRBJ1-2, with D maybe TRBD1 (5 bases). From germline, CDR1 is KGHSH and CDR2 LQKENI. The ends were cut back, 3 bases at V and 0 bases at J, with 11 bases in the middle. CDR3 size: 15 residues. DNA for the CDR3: TGTGCCAGCTCACCGGGGCAACCAACTAACTATGGCTACACCTTC. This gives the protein CASSPGQPTNYGYTF.

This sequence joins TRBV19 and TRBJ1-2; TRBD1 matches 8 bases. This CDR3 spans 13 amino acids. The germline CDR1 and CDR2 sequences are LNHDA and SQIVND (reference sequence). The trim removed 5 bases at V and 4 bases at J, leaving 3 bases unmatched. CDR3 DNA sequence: TGTGCCAGTAGTCCGACAGGGGTCTATGGCTACACCTTC. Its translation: CASSPTGVYGYTF.

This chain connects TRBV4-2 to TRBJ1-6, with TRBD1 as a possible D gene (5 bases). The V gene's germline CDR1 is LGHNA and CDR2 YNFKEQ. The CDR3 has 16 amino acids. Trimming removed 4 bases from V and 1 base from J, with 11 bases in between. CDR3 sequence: CASSPRGVSYNSPLHF. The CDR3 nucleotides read TGTGCCAGCAGCCCCCGGGGGGTATCCTATAATTCACCCCTCCACTTT.

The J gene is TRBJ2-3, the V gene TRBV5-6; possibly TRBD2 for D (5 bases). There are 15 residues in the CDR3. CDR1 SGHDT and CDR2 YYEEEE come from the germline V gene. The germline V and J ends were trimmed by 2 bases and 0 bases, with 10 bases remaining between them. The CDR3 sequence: CASSLGGGSTDTQYF. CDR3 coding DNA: TGTGCCAGCAGCTTAGGAGGAGGTAGCACAGATACGCAGTATTTT.

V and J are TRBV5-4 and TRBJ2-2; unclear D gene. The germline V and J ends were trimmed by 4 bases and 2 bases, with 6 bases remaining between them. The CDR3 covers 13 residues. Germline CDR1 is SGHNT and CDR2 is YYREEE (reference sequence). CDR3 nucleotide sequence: TGTGCCAGCAGCCCACCAAACACCGGGGAGCTGTTTTTT. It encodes CASSPPNTGELFF.

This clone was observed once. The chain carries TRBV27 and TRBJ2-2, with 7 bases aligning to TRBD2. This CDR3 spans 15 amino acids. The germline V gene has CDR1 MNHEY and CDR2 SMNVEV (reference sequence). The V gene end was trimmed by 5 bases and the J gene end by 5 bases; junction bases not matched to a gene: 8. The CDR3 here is CASSPMGGKTGELFF. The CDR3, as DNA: TGTGCCAGCAGTCCAATGGGGGGGAAGACCGGGGAGCTGTTTTTT.

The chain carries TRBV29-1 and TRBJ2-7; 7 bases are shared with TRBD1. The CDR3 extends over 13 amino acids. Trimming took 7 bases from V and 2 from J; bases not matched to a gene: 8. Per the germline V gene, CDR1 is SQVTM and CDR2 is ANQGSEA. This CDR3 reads CSAEGTETYEQYF. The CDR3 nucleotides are TGCAGCGCAGAGGGGACAGAGACCTACGAGCAGTACTTC.

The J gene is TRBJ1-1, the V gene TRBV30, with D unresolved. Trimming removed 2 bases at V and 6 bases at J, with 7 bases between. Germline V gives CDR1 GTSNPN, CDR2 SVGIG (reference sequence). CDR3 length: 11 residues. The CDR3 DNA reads TGTGCCTGGAGTCCGGGGTCTGAAGCTTTCTTT. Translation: CAWSPGSEAFF. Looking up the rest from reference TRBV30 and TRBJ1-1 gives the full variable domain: SQTIHQWPATLVQPVGSPLSLECTVEGTSNPNLYWYRQAAGRGLQLLFYSVGIGQISSEVPQNLSASRPQDRQFILSSKKLLLSDSGFYLCAWSPGSEAFFGQGTRLTVV.

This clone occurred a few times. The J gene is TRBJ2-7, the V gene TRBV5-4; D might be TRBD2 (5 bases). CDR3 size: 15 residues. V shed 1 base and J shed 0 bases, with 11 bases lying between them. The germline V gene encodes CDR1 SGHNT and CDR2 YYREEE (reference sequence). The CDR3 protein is CASSLQASSSYEQYF. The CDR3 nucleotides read TGTGCCAGCAGCTTGCAGGCTAGCAGCTCCTACGAGCAGTACTTC.